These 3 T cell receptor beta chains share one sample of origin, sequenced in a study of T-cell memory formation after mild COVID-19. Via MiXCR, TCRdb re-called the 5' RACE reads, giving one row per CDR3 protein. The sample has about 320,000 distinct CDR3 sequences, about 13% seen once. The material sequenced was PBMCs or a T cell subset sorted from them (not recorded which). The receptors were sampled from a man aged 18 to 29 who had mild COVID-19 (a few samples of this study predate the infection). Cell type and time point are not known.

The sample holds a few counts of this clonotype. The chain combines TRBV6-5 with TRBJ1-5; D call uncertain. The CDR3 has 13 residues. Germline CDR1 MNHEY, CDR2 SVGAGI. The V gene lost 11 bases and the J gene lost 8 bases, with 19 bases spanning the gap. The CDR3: CAGLPDLSKPQHF. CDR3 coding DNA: TGTGCCGGCTTACCTGACCTTTCCAAGCCCCAGCATTTT.

CDR3 residues: CASSLYAGTPGEQYF. The CDR3, as DNA: TGCGCCAGCAGCTTGTATGCAGGGACTCCTGGGGAGCAGTACTTC. The chain uses TRBV5-1 and TRBJ2-7; D is possibly TRBD2 (6 bases). Trimming pared 1 base from V and 7 bases from J, leaving 18 bases between. The germline V gene encodes CDR1 SGHRS and CDR2 YFSETQ. The CDR3 spans 15 residues.

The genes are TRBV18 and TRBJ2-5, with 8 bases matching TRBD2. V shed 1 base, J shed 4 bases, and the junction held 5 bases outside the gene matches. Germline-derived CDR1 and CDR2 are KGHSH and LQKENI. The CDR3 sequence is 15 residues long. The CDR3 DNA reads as TGTGCCAGCTCACCACGAGGCGGGGGGCTAGAGACCCAGTACTTC. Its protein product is CASSPRGGGLETQYF.